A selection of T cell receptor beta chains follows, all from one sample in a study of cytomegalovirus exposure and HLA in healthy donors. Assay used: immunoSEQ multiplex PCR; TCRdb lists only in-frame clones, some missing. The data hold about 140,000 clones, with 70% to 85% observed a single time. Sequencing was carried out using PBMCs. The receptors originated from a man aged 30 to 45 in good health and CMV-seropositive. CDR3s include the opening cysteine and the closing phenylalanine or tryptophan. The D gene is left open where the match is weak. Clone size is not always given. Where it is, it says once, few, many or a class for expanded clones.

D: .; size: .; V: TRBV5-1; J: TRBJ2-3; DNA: TGCGCCAGCAGCTTCGGAGGGGGGGGGACCCTGGGAGATACGCAGTATTTT; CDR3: CASSFGGGGTLGDTQYF
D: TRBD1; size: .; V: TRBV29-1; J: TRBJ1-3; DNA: TGCAGCGTTGACCCGGGACAGACTGGAAACACCATATATTTT; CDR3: CSVDPGQTGNTIYF
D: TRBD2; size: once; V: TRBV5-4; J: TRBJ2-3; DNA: TGTGCCAGCAGCTTGATTCTAGCGGCGAGCACAGATACGCAGTATTTT; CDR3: CASSLILAASTDTQYF
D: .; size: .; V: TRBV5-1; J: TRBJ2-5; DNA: TGCGCCAGCAGCGGACAAATCCAAGAGACCCAGTACTTC; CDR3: CASSGQIQETQYF
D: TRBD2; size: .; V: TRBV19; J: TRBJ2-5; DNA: TGTGCCAGTACCCCTAGCGGACAAGAGACCCAGTACTTC; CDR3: CASTPSGQETQYF
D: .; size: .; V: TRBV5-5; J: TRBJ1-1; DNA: TGTGCCAGCAGCTCCTGGACAGTGAACACTGAAGCTTTCTTT; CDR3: CASSSWTVNTEAFF
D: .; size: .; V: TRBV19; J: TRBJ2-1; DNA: TGTGCCAGTAGTCCATCGGTTATGGGGGCTGAGCAGTTCTTC; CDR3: CASSPSVMGAEQFF
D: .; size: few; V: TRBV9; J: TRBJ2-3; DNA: TGTGCCAGCAGCGGGCCCGGTGAGGATGGAACAGATACGCAGTATTTT; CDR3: CASSGPGEDGTDTQYF
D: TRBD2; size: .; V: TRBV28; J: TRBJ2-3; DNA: TGTGCCAGCGGAGCGGGAGGGCCTTGGGATACGCAGTATTTT; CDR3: CASGAGGPWDTQYF
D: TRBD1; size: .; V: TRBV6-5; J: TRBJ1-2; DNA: TGTGCCAGCAGTGACAGGGAGAAGGGCTACACCTTC; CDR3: CASSDREKGYTF
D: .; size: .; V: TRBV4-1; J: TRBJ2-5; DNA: TGCGCCAGCAGCCAAGGTTGGGATCTTGAAACAGGCCAAGAGACCCAGTACTTC; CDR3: CASSQGWDLETGQETQYF
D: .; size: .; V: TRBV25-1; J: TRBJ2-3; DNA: TGTGCCAGCAGTGAATATGGCAGCACAGATACGCAGTATTTT; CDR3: CASSEYGSTDTQYF
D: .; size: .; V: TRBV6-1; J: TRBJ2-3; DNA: TGTGCCAGCAGTGAGTACCTCCCCGGGACAGATACGCAGTATTTT; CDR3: CASSEYLPGTDTQYF
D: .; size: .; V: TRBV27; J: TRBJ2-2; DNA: TGTGCCAGCAGTTTATTGGGGCCTACGAACACCGGGGAGCTGTTTTTT; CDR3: CASSLLGPTNTGELFF
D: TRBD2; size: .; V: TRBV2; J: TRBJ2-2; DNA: TGTGCCAGCAGTGCTCTAGCGGAAGGCACCGGGGAGCTGTTTTTT; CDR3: CASSALAEGTGELFF
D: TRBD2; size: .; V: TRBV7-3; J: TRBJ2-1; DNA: TGTGCCAGCAGCTTAACTGGGGGAGGGCCATCTTCCAATGAGCAGTTCTTC; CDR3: CASSLTGGGPSSNEQFF
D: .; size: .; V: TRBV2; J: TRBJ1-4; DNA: TGTGCCAGCTCGGTCGGGAGCGGTTCCGAAAAACTGTTTTTT; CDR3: CASSVGSGSEKLFF
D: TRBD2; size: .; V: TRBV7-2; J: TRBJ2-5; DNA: TGTGCCAGCAGCTCAGGGGGACTAGCGGGAGGAGGAGAGACCCAGTACTTC; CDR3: CASSSGGLAGGGETQYF
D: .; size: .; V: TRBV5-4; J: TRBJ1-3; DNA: TGTGCCAGCAGCCCAGACAACTCTGGAAACACCATATATTTT; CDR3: CASSPDNSGNTIYF
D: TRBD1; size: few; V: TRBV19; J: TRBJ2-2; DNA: TGTGCCACGTACCGGGACAGGAACACCGGGGAGCTGTTTTTT; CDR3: CATYRDRNTGELFF
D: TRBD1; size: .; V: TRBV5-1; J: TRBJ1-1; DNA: TGCGCCAGCAGCCTTAGACAGGGCGGAACTGAAGCTTTCTTT; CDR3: CASSLRQGGTEAFF
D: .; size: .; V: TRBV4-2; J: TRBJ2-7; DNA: TGTGCCAGCAGCCAAGAGCGGGACTCCTCCTACGAGCAGTACTTC; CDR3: CASSQERDSSYEQYF
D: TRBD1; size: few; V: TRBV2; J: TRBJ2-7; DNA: TGTGCCAGCGCTGGGACAGGCTACGAGCAGTACTTC; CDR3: CASAGTGYEQYF
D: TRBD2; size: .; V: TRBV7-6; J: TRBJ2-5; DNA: TGTGCCAGCAGCTTTCTAGCGGGGGGATCTGAGACCCAGTACTTC; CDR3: CASSFLAGGSETQYF
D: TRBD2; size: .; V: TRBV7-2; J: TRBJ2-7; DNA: TGTGCCAGCAGCTTTAGCGGGGGGGCCGACGAGCAGTACTTC; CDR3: CASSFSGGADEQYF